These 8 T cell receptor beta chains were all obtained from the same sample, sequenced in a study of identical twins. Using its own MiXCR run on the 5' RACE reads, TCRdb lists one record per CDR3 protein. The repertoire consists of about 290,000 distinct CDR3 sequences, with roughly 8.6% occurring once and the leading ten covering approximately 6.5%. These same data were also listed under a study on yellow fever vaccine responses in identical twins.

The material sequenced was CD8+ T cells sorted from blood. The receptors here all came from a woman younger than 35 in good health.

This clonotype appeared a few times. One junction end does not reproduce the germline sequence, and a read error may be involved. The chain recombines TRBV6-2 or TRBV6-3 with TRBJ1-5, with D possibly matching TRBD1 (6 bases). CDR1 is MNHEY, CDR2 SVGEGT, per germline. This CDR3 contains 13 residues. This CDR3 is CASSYGGYHPQHF. CDR3 nucleotide sequence: TGTGCCAGCAGTTATGGGGGCTATCACCCCCAGCATTTT.

This clonotype came up a few times. The chain's CDR3 is CASSLRTGQVAKNIQYF. The DNA for the CDR3 is TGTGCCAGCAGCCTCAGGACCGGCCAGGTGGCCAAAAACATTCAGTACTTC. The chain employs TRBV11-1 and TRBJ2-4; D remains unclear. Germline CDR1 and CDR2: SGHAT and FQDESV (reference sequence). The CDR3 covers 17 residues. V lost 5 bases and J lost 1, with 18 bases in between.

V usage is TRBV6-6 and J usage is TRBJ1-1; D is unresolved. CDR3 length equals 13 residues. V was pared by 2 bases and J by 3 bases, with 7 bases between. Germline V gene sequence: CDR1 MNHNY, CDR2 SVGAGI (reference sequence). The CDR3 DNA follows: TGTGCCAGCAGTTACCCAAGTGACACTGAAGCTTTCTTT. Protein product: CASSYPSDTEAFF.

The chain links TRBV20-1 to TRBJ2-7; D is uncertain. The CDR3 has 15 residues. Trimming took 0 bases from V and 2 from J, leaving 14 bases between them. Germline CDR1 DFQATT, CDR2 SNEGSKA (reference sequence). CDR3 sequence reads: CSARDFLAPPYEQYF. CDR3 DNA: TGCAGTGCTAGAGATTTTTTGGCCCCACCCTACGAGCAGTACTTC.

This rearrangement joins TRBV11-2 to TRBJ2-4; D may be TRBD1 (6 bases). This CDR3 has 14 amino acids. V was trimmed by 3 bases and J by 9 bases, leaving 15 bases between them. Germline values: CDR1 SGHAT, CDR2 FQNNGV. The CDR3 DNA reads TGTGCCAGCAGCTTCCGGGACATGCCCCTCATTCAGTACTTC. This codes for CASSFRDMPLIQYF.

The chain couples TRBV5-1 to TRBJ2-5, with D perhaps TRBD2 (6 bases). The germline V gene encodes CDR1 SGHRS and CDR2 YFSETQ. The CDR3 has 16 amino acids. Trimming cost V 0 bases and J 9 bases, with 21 bases left between them. The CDR3: CASSLDVGLAAEAQYF. The DNA for the CDR3 is TGCGCCAGCAGCTTGGATGTGGGACTCGCGGCGGAGGCCCAGTACTTC. Full variable domain (rest looked up from reference TRBV5-1 and TRBJ2-5): KAGVTQTPRYLIKTRGQQVTLSCSPISGHRSVSWYQQTPGQGLQFLFEYFSETQRNKGNFPGRFSGRQFSNSRSEMNVSTLELGDSALYLCASSLDVGLAAEAQYFGPGTRLLVL.

This clonotype was counted ten times or more. The CDR3 coding sequence is TGTGCCAGCAGCGCCGGGACAGGGGGCACTGAAGCTTTCTTT. It translates to CASSAGTGGTEAFF. The chain links TRBV9 to TRBJ1-1; TRBD1 matches 11 bases. From germline, CDR1 is SGDLS and CDR2 YYNGEE. V lost 3 bases, J lost 4 bases, and 2 bases stayed unmatched. The CDR3 totals 14 residues.

This clonotype was recorded many times. The V gene is TRBV12-3 or TRBV12-4, the J gene TRBJ1-3; 7 bases map to TRBD1. The CDR3 sequence is 14 residues long. V lost 6 bases, J lost 0 bases, and 2 bases stayed unmatched. CDR3 protein: CASRTGTSGNTIYF. The CDR3 DNA is TGTGCCAGCAGGACAGGGACCTCTGGAAACACCATATATTTT.